Below, one TCR beta chain is given with its context. The record originates from a study of early T cells in non-severe SARS-CoV-2 infection. In the study overall: Bulk RNA from unsorted whole blood was sequenced; chains were unpaired.

In TCRdb, the 5' RACE reads were re-called with MiXCR into one record per CDR3 protein. The table has about 35,000 distinct CDR3 sequences, approximately 6.9% seen once; the top ten hold less than 5%. Deletions cut 6 bases from V and 4 bases from J, with 16 bases between. Looked up from germline, CDR1 is SQVTM and CDR2 is ANQGSEA. CDR3 length equals 13 residues. Specimen: whole blood. The clonotype comes from an adult who was a healthcare worker with PCR-confirmed SARS-CoV-2 infection or an uninfected control (not recorded which). V and J are TRBV29-1 and TRBJ2-7, with D possibly matching TRBD2 (6 bases). CDR3 amino acids: CSVGSSGWYEQYF. CDR3 nucleotide sequence: TGCAGCGTAGGCTCGAGCGGGTGGTACGAGCAGTACTTC.